Reported below is one T cell receptor beta chain. Antigen specificity is unknown. Trimming took 5 bases from V and 5 from J; bases not matched to a gene: 5. CDR3 length: 14 residues. CDR1 is MNHEY, CDR2 SMNVEV, per germline (reference sequence). These data come from a study of OX40 agonist ivuxolimab in advanced cancers. Study-wide results and caveats: People who partly responded at 0.1-3.0 mg/kg had some of the least clonal expansion seen.

Assay used: immunoSEQ multiplex PCR; TCRdb lists only in-frame clones, some missing. The table lists approximately 69,000 clones, just under 85% of them singletons. The TCR comes from an adult with an advanced solid tumor such as melanoma, head and neck, liver or kidney cancer. The chain couples TRBV27 to TRBJ2-7; TRBD2 matches 11 bases. This sample comprised CD4+ or CD8+ T cells sorted from blood, obtained in a trial of the OX40 agonist ivuxolimab. The CDR3: CASSPLAGAHEQYF. As DNA, the CDR3 is TGTGCCAGCAGTCCACTAGCGGGGGCCCACGAGCAGTACTTC.